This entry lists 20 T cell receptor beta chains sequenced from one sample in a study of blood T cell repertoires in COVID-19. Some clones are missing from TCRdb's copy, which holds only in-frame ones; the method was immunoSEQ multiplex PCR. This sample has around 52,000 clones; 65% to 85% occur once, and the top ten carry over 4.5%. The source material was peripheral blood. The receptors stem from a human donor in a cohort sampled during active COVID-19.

In DNA form, the CDR3 reads TGTGCCAGCAGCGCGCAGGGGGCGATGACTGAAGCTTTCTTT. This encodes CASSAQGAMTEAFF. V is TRBV7-2 and J is TRBJ1-1, with 8 nucleotides matching TRBD1. Germline trimming cut 5 bases from V and 5 bases from J; bases unmatched to any gene: 7. The CDR3 is made up of 14 amino acids. Germline V gene sequence: CDR1 SGHTA, CDR2 FQGNSA.

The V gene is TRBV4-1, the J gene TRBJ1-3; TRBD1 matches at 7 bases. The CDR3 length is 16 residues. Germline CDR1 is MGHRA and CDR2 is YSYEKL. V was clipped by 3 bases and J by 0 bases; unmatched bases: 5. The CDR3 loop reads CASSQAGTDSGNTIYF. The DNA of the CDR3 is TGCGCCAGCAGCCAGGCCGGGACAGACTCTGGAAACACCATATATTTT.

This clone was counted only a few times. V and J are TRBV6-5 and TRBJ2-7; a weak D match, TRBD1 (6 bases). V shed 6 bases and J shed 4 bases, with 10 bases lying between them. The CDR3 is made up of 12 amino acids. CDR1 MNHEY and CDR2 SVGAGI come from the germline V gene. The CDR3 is CASSQGKYEQYF. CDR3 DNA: TGTGCCAGCAGCCAGGGGAAATACGAGCAGTACTTC.

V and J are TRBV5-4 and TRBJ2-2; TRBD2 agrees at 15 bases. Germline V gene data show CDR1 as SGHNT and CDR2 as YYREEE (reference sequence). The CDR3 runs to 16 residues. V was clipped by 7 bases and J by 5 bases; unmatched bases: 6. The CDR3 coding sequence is TGTGCCAGCTCGGGACTAGCGGGGGGTCAAACCGGGGAGCTGTTTTTT. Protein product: CASSGLAGGQTGELFF.

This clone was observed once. The DNA for the CDR3 is TGTGCCACCAGCAGATCCACTGGCGGCTCCTACGAGCAGTACTTC. Translation: CATSRSTGGSYEQYF. The genes are TRBV15 and TRBJ2-7, with D unresolved. With 2 bases removed from V and 0 bases from J, the gap between germline ends came to 11 bases. Germline-derived CDR1 and CDR2 are LNHNV and YYDKDF (reference sequence). The length of the CDR3 is 15 residues.

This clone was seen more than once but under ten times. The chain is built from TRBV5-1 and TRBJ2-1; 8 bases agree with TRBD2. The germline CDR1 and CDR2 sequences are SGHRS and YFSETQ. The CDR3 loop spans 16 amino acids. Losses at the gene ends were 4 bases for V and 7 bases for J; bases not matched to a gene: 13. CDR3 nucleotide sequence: TGCGCCAGCAGCCCCAAATCCGGGGGGGCCCTAAATGAGCAGTTCTTC. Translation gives CASSPKSGGALNEQFF.

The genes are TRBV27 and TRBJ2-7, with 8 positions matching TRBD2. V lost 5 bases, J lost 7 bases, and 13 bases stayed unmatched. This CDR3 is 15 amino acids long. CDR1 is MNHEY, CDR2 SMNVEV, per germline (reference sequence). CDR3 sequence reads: CASSTPRAGAGEQYF. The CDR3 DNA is TGTGCCAGCAGTACCCCCCGAGCGGGGGCGGGTGAGCAGTACTTC.

This CDR3 reads CASNLGDRYYEQYF. Written as DNA, the CDR3 is TGTGCCAGCAACCTCGGAGACAGATACTACGAGCAGTACTTC. This sequence joins TRBV6-5 and TRBJ2-7, with D perhaps TRBD1 (5 bases). The CDR3 sequence is 14 residues long. Germline-derived CDR1 and CDR2 are MNHEY and SVGAGI. Trimming took off 7 bases at V and 3 bases at J, with 16 bases between the two ends.

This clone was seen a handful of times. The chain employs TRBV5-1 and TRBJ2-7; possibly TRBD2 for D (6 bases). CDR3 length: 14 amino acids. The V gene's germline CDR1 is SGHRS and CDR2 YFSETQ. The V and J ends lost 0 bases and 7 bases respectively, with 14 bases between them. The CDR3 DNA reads TGCGCCAGCAGCTTGGTTATGGCGGCGGGAGAGCAGTACTTC. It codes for CASSLVMAAGEQYF.

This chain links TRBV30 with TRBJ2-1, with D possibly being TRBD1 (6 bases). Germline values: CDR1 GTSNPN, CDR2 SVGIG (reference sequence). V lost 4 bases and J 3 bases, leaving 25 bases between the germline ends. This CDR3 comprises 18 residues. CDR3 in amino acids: CAWKPLGRDRPNYNEQFF. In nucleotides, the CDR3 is TGTGCCTGGAAGCCGCTGGGGCGAGACAGGCCAAACTACAATGAGCAGTTCTTC.

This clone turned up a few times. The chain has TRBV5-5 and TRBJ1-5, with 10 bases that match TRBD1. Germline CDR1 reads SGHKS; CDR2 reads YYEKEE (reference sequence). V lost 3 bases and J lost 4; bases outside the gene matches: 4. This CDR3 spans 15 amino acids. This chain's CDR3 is CASSSGQGLNQPQHF. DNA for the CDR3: TGTGCCAGCAGCTCGGGACAGGGGTTAAATCAGCCCCAGCATTTT.

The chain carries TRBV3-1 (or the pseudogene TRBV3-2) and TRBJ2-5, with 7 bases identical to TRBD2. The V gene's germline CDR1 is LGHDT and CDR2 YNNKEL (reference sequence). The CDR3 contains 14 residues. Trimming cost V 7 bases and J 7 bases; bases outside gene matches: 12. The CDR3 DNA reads TGTGCCAGCACCCAGAGCGGGGTGCACTTGACCCAGTACTTC. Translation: CASTQSGVHLTQYF.

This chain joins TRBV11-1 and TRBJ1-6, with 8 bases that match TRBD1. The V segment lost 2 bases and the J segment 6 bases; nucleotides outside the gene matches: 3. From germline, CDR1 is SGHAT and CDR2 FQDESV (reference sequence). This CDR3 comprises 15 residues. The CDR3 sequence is CASSLRQGSNSPLHF. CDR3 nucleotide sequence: TGTGCCAGCAGCTTAAGACAGGGGAGTAATTCACCCCTCCACTTT.

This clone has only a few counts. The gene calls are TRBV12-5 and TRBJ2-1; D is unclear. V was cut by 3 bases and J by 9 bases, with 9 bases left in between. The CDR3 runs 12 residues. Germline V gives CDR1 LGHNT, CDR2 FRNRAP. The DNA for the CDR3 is TGTGCTAGTGGTTTCGAGGTGGGTGAGCAGTTCTTC. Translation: CASGFEVGEQFF.

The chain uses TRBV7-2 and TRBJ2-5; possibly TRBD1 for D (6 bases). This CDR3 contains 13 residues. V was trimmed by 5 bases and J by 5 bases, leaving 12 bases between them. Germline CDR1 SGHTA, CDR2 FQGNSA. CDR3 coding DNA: TGTGCCAGCAGCACAACAGGGTACGAGACCCAGTACTTC. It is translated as CASSTTGYETQYF.

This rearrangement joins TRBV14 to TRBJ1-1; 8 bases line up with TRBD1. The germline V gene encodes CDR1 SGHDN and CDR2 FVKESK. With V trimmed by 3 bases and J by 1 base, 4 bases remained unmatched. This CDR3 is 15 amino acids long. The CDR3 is CASSQRTGSNTEAFF. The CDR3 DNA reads TGTGCCAGCAGCCAGAGGACAGGGTCGAACACTGAAGCTTTCTTT.

Here the CDR3 DNA reads TGTGCCTGGAGGGAGGGGGCGGATTCTAACTATGGCTACACCTTC. Translated, it gives CAWREGADSNYGYTF. The chain carries TRBV30 and TRBJ1-2, with TRBD1 identical over 7 bases. Germline CDR1 and CDR2: GTSNPN and SVGIG (reference sequence). The CDR3 loop spans 15 amino acids. With 3 bases clipped from V and 0 bases from J, the junction kept 7 bases outside the gene matches.

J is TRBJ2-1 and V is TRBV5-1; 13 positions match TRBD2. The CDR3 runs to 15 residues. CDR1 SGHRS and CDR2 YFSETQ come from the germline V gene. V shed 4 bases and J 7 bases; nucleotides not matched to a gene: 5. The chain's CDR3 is CASSPGTSGVNEQFF. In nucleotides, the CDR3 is TGCGCCAGCAGCCCGGGGACTAGCGGGGTGAATGAGCAGTTCTTC.

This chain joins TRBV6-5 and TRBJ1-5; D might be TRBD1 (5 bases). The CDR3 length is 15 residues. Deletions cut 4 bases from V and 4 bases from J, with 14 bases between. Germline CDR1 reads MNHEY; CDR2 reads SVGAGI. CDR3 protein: CASSLGRGENQPQHF. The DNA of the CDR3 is TGTGCCAGCAGTTTAGGACGGGGGGAGAATCAGCCCCAGCATTTT.

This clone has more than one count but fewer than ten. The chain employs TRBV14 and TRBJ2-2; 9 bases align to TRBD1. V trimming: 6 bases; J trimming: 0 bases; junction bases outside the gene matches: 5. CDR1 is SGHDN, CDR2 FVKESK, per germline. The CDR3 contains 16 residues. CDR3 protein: CASRETGGTNTGELFF. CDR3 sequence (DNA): TGTGCCAGCAGGGAAACAGGGGGCACGAACACCGGGGAGCTGTTTTTT.